This T cell receptor (beta chain) was observed in a study of shared clonotypes between healthy human individuals (TCRdb year 2020). Some background on the complete study: The cohort included a few men and a couple of women between 18 and 49 years of age. Per donor, three plates each were used for CD4 naive and CD4 memory, two for CD8 naive, and one for CD8 memory. To estimate repertoire size and how much clonotype sharing occurs between individuals, the study deeply sequenced the blood TCR repertoires of five healthy adults. To increase sequencing depth and limit assay-specific biases, TCR repertoire library preparation and sequencing were carried out by different laboratories using diverse techniques. Per donor, leukapheresis produced somewhere between about 0.9 and 9.5 billion PBMCs. Results and caveats for the whole study, not just this receptor: Only blood was sampled, and tissue TCR repertoires likely differ from those in blood. Pairwise subsampling led to the expectation that sequencing depth would affect the degree of clonotype sharing among donors. Larger estimated clonotype richness was generally found for naive subsets than for memory subsets. Even with the large sequencing depth, rarefaction of the sorted-subset datasets indicated that sequencing was incomplete. Because the study included only a small number of donors, the genetic and exposure-history diversity represented was limited. Compared with non-shared clonotypes, the clonotypes found in all four sorted-subset donors had higher generation probabilities. Across several donors, 5% to 6% of naive CD4, more than 3% of naive CD8, 2.3% of memory CD4, and over 0.35% of memory CD8 clonotypes were shared.

V drops 4 bases and J drops 3 bases, leaving 13 bases in between. Sequences SGDLS (CDR1) and YYNGEE (CDR2) are obtained from the germline V gene. Reading from cysteine to phenylalanine, the CDR3 counts 15 amino acids. Of all the DNA, just the CDR3 is kept, 45 bases in frame from base 1. This clone occurred once. Its antigen is unknown. No much larger clone is present one base from it, and per-base qualities are unavailable. Using the deep immunoSEQ assay, multiplex PCR amplified TCR CDR3 regions from genomic DNA. Extracted genomic DNA from each cell subset was distributed evenly across all wells of several immunoSEQ 96-well plates, and each plate was treated as a replicate. For sorted subsets, roughly 200 ng of genomic DNA, equivalent to 25,000 to 35,000 T cell genomes, went into each replicate PCR. The purified libraries were quantified using a Qubit 3.0 fluorometer, sized with a Bioanalyzer 2100, and then quantified again using the KAPA Library Quantification kit. A separate single-read 150-cycle Illumina NextSeq 550 flow cell was used to sequence each immunoSEQ 96-well plate. Turning to the authors' computational methods: Because the immunoSEQ output held only junctional sequences and lacked quality scores, the filtering could not match the filtering applied to full-length reads. Sequences were annotated with PyIR, a Python wrapper for IgBLAST v1.9, using IMGT germline references to assign V/J genes and CDR3. Reads with weak V/J assignments (E-value above 1e-6), missing CDR3, stop codons, out-of-frame junctions, or ambiguous translated residues were removed. A V3J clonotype was defined by an identical inferred V gene, J gene, and CDR3 amino acid sequence. Percentage overlap between repertoires was computed as shared unique clonotypes divided by the size of the smaller repertoire. RTK rarefaction, the Chao1 estimator, and Recon v2.1 estimates of unobserved clonotypes were used to assess repertoire richness. Generation probabilities for all TCRbeta clonotypes obtained by the gDNA method from a handful of donors were computed using OLGA. TCRdb carries this immuneACCESS record with in-frame sequences only. Its versions omit some clonotypes, under half of them owing to an unresolved V gene in the studies checked, with the rest unexplained. That table supplies the V and J calls and clone size; D and trimming were determined from the DNA. This sample has 2 million to 2.5 million clones in its table, and approximately 95% of those were observed once. The ten top clones hold 0.39% of the sample.

The donors were healthy, HIV-negative adults who had no recently reported acute infections or vaccinations. Only Caucasian adults living in Nashville, Tennessee, USA were represented among the donors. CD4+ T cells were enriched by magnetic negative selection; naive cells were then positively selected on CD45RA, and the negative fraction formed the memory subset. Blood was obtained by leukapheresis, after which PBMCs were separated by Ficoll-Histopaque density gradient centrifugation and cryopreserved in liquid nitrogen vapor phase. Purity and quantity of every magnetically sorted T cell population were checked by analytical flow cytometry. Genomic DNA was isolated from each sorted fraction and quantified by UV absorbance on a Nanodrop 2000c.

The sample comprised naive CD4+ T cells from PBMCs. This sample's cell subset or site label indicates: CD45RA+ positively selected. The sequence came from a man aged 18-30 years in good health. Some clones in this sample may be carry-over from other donors' samples. The chain was built from TRBV9 and TRBJ1-4, with the D gene call left open. The nucleotide sequence reads as follows: TGTGCCAGCAGCCCTAGGCCAGCCTCTAATGAAAAACTGTTTTTT. Translated, this gives CASSPRPASNEKLFF.